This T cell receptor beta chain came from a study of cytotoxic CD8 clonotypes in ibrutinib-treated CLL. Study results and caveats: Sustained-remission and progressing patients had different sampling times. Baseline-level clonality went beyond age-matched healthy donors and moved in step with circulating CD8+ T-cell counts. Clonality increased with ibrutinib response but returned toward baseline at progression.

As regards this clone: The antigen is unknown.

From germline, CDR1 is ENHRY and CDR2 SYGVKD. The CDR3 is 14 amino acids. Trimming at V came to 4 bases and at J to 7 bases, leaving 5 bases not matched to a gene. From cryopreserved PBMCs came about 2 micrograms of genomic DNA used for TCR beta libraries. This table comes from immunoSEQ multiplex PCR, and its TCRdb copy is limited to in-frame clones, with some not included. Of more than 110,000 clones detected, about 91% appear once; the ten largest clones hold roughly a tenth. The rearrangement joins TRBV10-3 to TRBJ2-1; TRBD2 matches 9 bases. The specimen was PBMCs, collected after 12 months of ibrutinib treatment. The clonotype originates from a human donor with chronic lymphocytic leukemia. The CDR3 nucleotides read TGTGCCATCAGTGTAGCGGGAGTAGAGAATGAGCAGTTCTTC. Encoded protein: CAISVAGVENEQFF.